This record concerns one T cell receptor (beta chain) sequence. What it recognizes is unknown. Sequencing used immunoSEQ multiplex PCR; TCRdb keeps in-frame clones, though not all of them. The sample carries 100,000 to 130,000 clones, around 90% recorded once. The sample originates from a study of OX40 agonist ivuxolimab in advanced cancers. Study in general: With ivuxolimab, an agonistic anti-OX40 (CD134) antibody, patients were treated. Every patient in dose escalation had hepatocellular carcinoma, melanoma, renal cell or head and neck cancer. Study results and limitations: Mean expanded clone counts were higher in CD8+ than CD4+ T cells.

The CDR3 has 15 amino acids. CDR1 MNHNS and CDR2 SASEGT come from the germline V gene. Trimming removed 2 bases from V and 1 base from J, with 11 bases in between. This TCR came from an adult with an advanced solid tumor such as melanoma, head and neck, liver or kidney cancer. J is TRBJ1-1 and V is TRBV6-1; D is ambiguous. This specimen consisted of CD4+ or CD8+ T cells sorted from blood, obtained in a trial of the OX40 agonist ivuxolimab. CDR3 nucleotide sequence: TGTGCCAGCAGTGAACCCGGAAGGGCGAACACTGAAGCTTTCTTT. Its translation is CASSEPGRANTEAFF.